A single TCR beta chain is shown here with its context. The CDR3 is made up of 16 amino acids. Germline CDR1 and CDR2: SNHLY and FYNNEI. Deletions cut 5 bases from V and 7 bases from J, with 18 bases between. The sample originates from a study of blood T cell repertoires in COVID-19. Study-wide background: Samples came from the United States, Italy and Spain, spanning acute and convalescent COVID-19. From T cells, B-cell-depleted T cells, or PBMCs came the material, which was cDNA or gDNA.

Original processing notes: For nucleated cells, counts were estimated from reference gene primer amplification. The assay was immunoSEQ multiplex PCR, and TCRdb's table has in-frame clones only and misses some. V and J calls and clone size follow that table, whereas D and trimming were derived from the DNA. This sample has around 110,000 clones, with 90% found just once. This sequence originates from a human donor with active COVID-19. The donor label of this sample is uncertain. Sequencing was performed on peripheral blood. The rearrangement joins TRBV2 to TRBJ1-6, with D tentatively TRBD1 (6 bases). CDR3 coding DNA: TGTGCCAGCAGTTTAGGGGGGGGTTTTGGAAATTCACCCCTCCACTTT. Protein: CASSLGGGFGNSPLHF.